This T cell receptor beta chain was profiled in a study of cytomegalovirus exposure and HLA in healthy donors. Study outcomes and limitations: Many donors carried some public TCRs, although rarity characterized most TCR sequences.

The PCR contained 60 Vbeta and 13 Jbeta primers. Only in-frame clones appear in the TCRdb table, and some are missing; sequencing was by immunoSEQ multiplex PCR. The table includes around 210,000 clones, about 77% detected once. This clone was recorded once. Its specificity is not known. Germline V gene sequence: CDR1 SGDLS, CDR2 YYNGEE. CDR3 size: 16 residues. J lost 1 base, V lost 0 bases, and 5 bases had no gene match. Sequencing input: PBMCs. The rearrangement uses TRBV9 and TRBJ2-5, with 8 bases identical to TRBD1. This clonotype originated in a boy younger than 18 in good health and CMV-seronegative. The CDR3 DNA sequence: TGTGCCAGCAGCGTAGCCGGGACAGGAGCCCAAGAGACCCAGTACTTC. Translated, it gives CASSVAGTGAQETQYF.